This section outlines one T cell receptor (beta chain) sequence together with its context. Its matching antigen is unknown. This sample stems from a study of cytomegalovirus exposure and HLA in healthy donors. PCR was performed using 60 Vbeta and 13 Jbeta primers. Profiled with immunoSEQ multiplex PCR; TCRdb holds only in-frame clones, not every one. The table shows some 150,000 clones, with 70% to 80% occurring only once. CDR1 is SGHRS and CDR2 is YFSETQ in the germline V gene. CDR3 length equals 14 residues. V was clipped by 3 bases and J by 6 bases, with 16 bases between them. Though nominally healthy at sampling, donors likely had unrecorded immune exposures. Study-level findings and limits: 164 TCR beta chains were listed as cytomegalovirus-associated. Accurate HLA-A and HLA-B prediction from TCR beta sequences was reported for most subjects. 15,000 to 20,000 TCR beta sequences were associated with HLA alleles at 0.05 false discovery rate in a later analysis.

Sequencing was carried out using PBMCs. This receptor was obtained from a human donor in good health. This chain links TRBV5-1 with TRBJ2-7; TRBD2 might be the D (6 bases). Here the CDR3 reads CASSSSRGISEQYF. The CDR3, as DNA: TGCGCCAGCAGCTCCTCCCGGGGGATCAGCGAGCAGTACTTC.